This T cell receptor beta chain is from a study of cytomegalovirus exposure and HLA in healthy donors. Study information: Clustering assigned around 77% of the approximately 390 genotyped donors to the Caucasian-associated ancestry cluster.

Unrecorded immune exposures were likely, despite nominal health at sampling. The V gene end was trimmed by 4 bases and the J gene end by 7 bases; junction bases not matched to a gene: 7. In germline, CDR1 is SGHRS, CDR2 YFSETQ. The CDR3 is 15 amino acids. The PCR employed 60 Vbeta primers together with 13 Jbeta primers. Study processing details: Roughly 10 million shared chains were among approximately 87 million unique TCR beta chains counted in a later analysis. Sequenced by immunoSEQ multiplex PCR; TCRdb stores in-frame clones only, minus some. V, J and clone size reflect that table, while D and trimming were determined from the DNA. This repertoire includes around 200,000 clones.

What was sequenced was PBMCs. This clonotype originated in a woman aged 18-29 years in good health and CMV-seropositive. The V and J genes are TRBV5-1 and TRBJ1-4, with 10 bases lining up with TRBD1. CDR3 loop: CASSPGDRGGEKLFF. The CDR3 nucleotides are TGCGCCAGCAGCCCTGGGGACAGGGGTGGTGAAAAACTGTTTTTT.